This T cell receptor (beta chain) derives from a study of CD8 T cells in ankylosing spondylitis. The study, taken as a whole, reports: Blood of patients with ankylosing spondylitis appeared to be characterized by a TCR beta motif of eight highly homologous variants.

A remark on this clonotype: Its antigen is undetermined.

The V and J ends lost 8 bases and 5 bases respectively, with 22 bases between them. Germline-derived CDR1 and CDR2 are SGHTA and FQGNSA. This CDR3 is built from 15 residues. A single record per CDR3 protein comes from TCRdb applying MiXCR to the 5' RACE reads. The data contain over 700,000 distinct CDR3 sequences, around a fifth of them singletons. This clonotype was sampled from a male donor with ankylosing spondylitis. Sequencing used blood, either unsorted or a sorted T cell fraction (not recorded which). The rearrangement joins TRBV7-2 to TRBJ2-7; possibly TRBD2 for D (6 bases). Here the CDR3 DNA reads TGTGCCAGCGGGGGGAAATATGGCGGGATGAACGAGCAGTACTTC. Encoded protein: CASGGKYGGMNEQYF.